This passage covers 4 T cell receptor beta chains from one sample sequenced in a study of T cell responses to AZD1222 COVID-19 vaccine. TCRdb keeps only in-frame clones here, not all; method: immunoSEQ multiplex PCR. The repertoire has roughly 51,000 clones, around 92% of them found once; the top ten carry around 15%. The source was peripheral blood, collected 28 days after the second AZD1222 dose. These receptors all come from an adult who received the AZD1222 COVID-19 vaccine.

This clone was seen only a few times. CDR3 sequence (DNA): TGTGCCAGCAGCTGGAGGACAGATGAAAAACTGTTTTTT. Translated: CASSWRTDEKLFF. The chain is built from TRBV7-2 and TRBJ1-4; D may be TRBD1 (6 bases). The length of the CDR3 is 13 residues. The germline gives CDR1 SGHTA, CDR2 FQGNSA. With 4 bases removed from V and 6 bases from J, the gap between germline ends came to 9 bases.

The chain has TRBV6-1 and TRBJ1-2; no reliable D call. This CDR3 has 13 residues. Germline V gene data show CDR1 as MNHNS and CDR2 as SASEGT. Trimming pared 2 bases from V and 6 bases from J, leaving 10 bases between. CDR3 coding DNA: TGTGCCAGCAGTGAAAGCGGGAAAGATGGCTACACCTTC. Protein: CASSESGKDGYTF.

This clone was picked up a small number of times. The V call is TRBV7-9, the J call TRBJ1-1; 7 positions match TRBD1. The CDR3 loop spans 15 amino acids. Unmatched junction bases numbered 7, after V lost 5 bases and J lost 1 base. Germline V gene data show CDR1 as SEHNR and CDR2 as FQNEAQ (reference sequence). The CDR3 DNA is TGTGCCAGCAGCGACATGCGGACAGGGAACACTGAAGCTTTCTTT. Amino acids: CASSDMRTGNTEAFF.

This chain links TRBV12-3 or TRBV12-4 with TRBJ2-1; weak D call: TRBD1 (6 bases). CDR3 size: 12 residues. The V end lost 5 bases, the J end lost 4 bases, and 6 bases lay between the germline ends. The CDR3: CASSGQYNEQFF. As DNA, the CDR3 is TGTGCCAGCAGTGGACAGTACAATGAGCAGTTCTTC.